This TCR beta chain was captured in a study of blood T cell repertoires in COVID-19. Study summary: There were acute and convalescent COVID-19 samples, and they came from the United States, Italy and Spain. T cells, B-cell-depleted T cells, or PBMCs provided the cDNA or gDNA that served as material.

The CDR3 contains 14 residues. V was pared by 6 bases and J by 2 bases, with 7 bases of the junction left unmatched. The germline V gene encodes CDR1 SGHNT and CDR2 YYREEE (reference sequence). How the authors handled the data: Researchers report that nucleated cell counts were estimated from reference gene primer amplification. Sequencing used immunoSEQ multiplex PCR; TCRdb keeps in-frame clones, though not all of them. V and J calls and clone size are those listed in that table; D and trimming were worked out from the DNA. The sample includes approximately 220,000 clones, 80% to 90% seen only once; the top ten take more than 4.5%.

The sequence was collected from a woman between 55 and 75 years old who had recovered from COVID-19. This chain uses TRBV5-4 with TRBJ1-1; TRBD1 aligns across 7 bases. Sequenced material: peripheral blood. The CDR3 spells CASNEGAGNTEAFF. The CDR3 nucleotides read TGTGCCAGCAATGAGGGGGCGGGTAACACTGAAGCTTTCTTT.